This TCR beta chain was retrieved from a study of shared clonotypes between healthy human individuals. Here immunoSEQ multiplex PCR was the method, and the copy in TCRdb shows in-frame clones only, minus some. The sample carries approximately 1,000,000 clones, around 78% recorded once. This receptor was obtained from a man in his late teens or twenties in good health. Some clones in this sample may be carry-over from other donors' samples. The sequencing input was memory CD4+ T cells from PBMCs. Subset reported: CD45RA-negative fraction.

The CDR3 loop reads CASSFVGDTEAFF. The CDR3 coding sequence is TGTGCCAGCAGTTTCGTCGGGGACACTGAAGCTTTCTTT. J is TRBJ1-1 and V is TRBV9; no clear D. Germline CDR1 is SGDLS and CDR2 is YYNGEE. The CDR3 is 13 residues long. Trimming shortened V by 5 bases and J by 3 bases, and 11 bases separated the two germline ends.